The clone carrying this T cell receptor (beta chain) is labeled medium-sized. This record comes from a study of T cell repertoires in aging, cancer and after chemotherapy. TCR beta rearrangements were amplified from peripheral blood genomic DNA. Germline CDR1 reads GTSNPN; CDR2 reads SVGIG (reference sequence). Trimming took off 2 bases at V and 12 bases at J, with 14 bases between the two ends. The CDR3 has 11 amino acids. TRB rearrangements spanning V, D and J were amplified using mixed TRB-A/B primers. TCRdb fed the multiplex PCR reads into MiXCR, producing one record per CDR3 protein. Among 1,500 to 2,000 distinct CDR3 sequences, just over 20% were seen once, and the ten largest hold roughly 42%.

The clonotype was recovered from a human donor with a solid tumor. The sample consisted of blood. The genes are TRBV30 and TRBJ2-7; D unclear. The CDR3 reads CAWSQMGFGYF. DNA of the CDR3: TGTGCCTGGAGTCAAATGGGATTTGGGTACTTC.